The 9 T cell receptor beta chains in this list originate from one sample, sequenced in a study of shared clonotypes between healthy human individuals. As defined, naive CD8 cells were CD45RO-negative and positively selected for CCR7, with terminally differentiated effector memory CD45RA+ cells excluded. Some clones are missing from TCRdb's copy, which holds only in-frame ones; the method was immunoSEQ multiplex PCR. This table holds 2 million to 2.5 million clones, roughly 94% found once. Source material: naive CD8+ T cells sorted from blood. Receptor source: a man between 18 and 35 years old in good health.

CDR3 bases: TGTGCCAGCAGCTTTAGCCAAAACACTGAAGCTTTCTTT. It yields the protein CASSFSQNTEAFF. The rearrangement joins TRBV13 to TRBJ1-1; no firm D call. V dropped 3 bases and J dropped 2 bases, with 7 bases sitting between them. Germline V CDR1 and CDR2: PRHDT, FYEKMQ (reference sequence). This CDR3 has 13 amino acids.

Notes on this clone: Additional DNA sequences in this sample encode the identical CDR3. The chain has TRBV6-5 and TRBJ1-1; 8 bases agree with TRBD1. The CDR3 length is 13 residues. With 2 bases clipped from V and 5 bases from J, the junction kept 1 base outside the gene matches. Germline V lookup: CDR1 MNHEY, CDR2 SVGAGI. The CDR3 coding sequence is TGTGCCAGCAGTTACCGGACAGGGACTGAAGCTTTCTTT. This codes for CASSYRTGTEAFF.

V is TRBV5-6 and J is TRBJ2-7, with 9 nucleotides matching TRBD1. CDR3 length: 15 amino acids. CDR1 and CDR2 from the germline V gene are SGHDT and YYEEEE. V lost 0 bases, J lost 4 bases, and 5 bases stayed unmatched. In DNA, the CDR3 is TGTGCCAGCAGCTTGGATAGACAGGGGGAATACGAGCAGTACTTC. Translated: CASSLDRQGEYEQYF.

This chain joins TRBV13 and TRBJ2-3; TRBD2 matches 9 bases. With V trimmed by 2 bases and J by 3 bases, 3 bases remained unmatched. The CDR3 has 15 amino acids. Germline V gene data show CDR1 as PRHDT and CDR2 as FYEKMQ (reference sequence). CDR3 sequence: CASSLPSGETDTQYF. The CDR3 DNA reads as TGTGCCAGCAGCTTACCTAGCGGGGAGACAGATACGCAGTATTTT.

The chain carries TRBV5-1 and TRBJ2-2; TRBD1 agrees at 7 bases. Germline CDR1 and CDR2: SGHRS and YFSETQ. With 3 bases clipped from V and 0 bases from J, the junction kept 5 bases outside the gene matches. This CDR3 is 16 amino acids long. CDR3 bases: TGCGCCAGCAGCTCGGGGACAGAAGCGAACACCGGGGAGCTGTTTTTT. Translation gives CASSSGTEANTGELFF.

The J gene is TRBJ2-5, the V gene TRBV2, with TRBD1 identical over 9 bases. J was trimmed by 2 bases and V by 10 bases; bases with no gene match: 5. The CDR3 covers 13 residues. Per the germline V gene, CDR1 is SNHLY and CDR2 is FYNNEI. The chain's CDR3 is CATRQGGQETQYF. DNA for the CDR3: TGTGCCACCAGACAGGGGGGACAAGAGACCCAGTACTTC. Filled out from reference TRBV2 and TRBJ2-5, the complete variable domain reads EPEVTQTPSHQVTQMGQEVILRCVPISNHLYFYWYRQILGQKVEFLVSFYNNEISEKSEIFDDQFSVERPDGSNFTLKIRSTKLEDSAMYFCATRQGGQETQYFGPGTRLLVL.

The chain recombines TRBV30 with TRBJ1-1; D call uncertain. CDR1 is GTSNPN, CDR2 SVGIG, per germline (reference sequence). With 1 base removed from V and 10 bases from J, the gap between germline ends came to 10 bases. The CDR3 length is 11 residues. CDR3 loop: CAWSAGTGAFF. The CDR3 nucleotides are TGTGCCTGGAGTGCGGGAACGGGAGCTTTCTTT.

This sequence joins TRBV28 and TRBJ1-2; 7 bases align to TRBD1. This CDR3 spans 13 amino acids. Germline V gene lookup returns CDR1 MDHEN and CDR2 SYDVKM. Trimming removed 5 bases from V and 8 bases from J; junction bases left unmatched: 8. Here the CDR3 reads CASSLYRGEGYTF. CDR3 DNA: TGTGCCAGCAGTCTTTACAGGGGTGAGGGCTACACCTTC.

This clone was counted a single time. This chain joins TRBV7-9 and TRBJ1-3; 7 bases are shared with TRBD1. Germline V gene data show CDR1 as SEHNR and CDR2 as FQNEAQ (reference sequence). V dropped 2 bases and J dropped 0; count of bases not matched to a gene: 4. The CDR3 has 16 amino acids. CDR3: CASSLLGGPSGNTIYF. Written as DNA, the CDR3 is TGTGCCAGCAGCTTATTAGGGGGCCCCTCTGGAAACACCATATATTTT.